This T cell receptor beta chain was documented in a study of T cell responses to AZD1222 COVID-19 vaccine. Study findings and constraints: The number of AZD1222 recipients seropositive at baseline was only five to seven. Spike-specific TCR depth and breadth grew after two AZD1222 doses.

Trimming cost V 2 bases and J 8 bases, with 13 bases left between them. Germline CDR1 and CDR2: SGDLS and YYNGEE. The CDR3 has 13 residues. In regard to this clone: Its antigen is as yet unknown.

Using immunoSEQ multiplex PCR, the repertoire was profiled, and TCRdb retains in-frame clones only, with some absent. The repertoire has roughly 80,000 clones, 90% of them found once; the top ten carry 2.5% to 4%. Recipients boosted at about 4 weeks or about 12 weeks are pooled. The chain joins TRBV9 to TRBJ1-1; D may be TRBD1 (6 bases). The material was peripheral blood, obtained 28 days after the second AZD1222 dose. The origin of this receptor is an adult who received the AZD1222 COVID-19 vaccine. DNA for the CDR3: TGTGCCAGCAGCGTGACCCCGGGACAAGAAGCTTTCTTT. Protein product: CASSVTPGQEAFF. The whole variable domain, filled in from reference TRBV9 and TRBJ1-1, reads DSGVTQTPKHLITATGQRVTLRCSPRSGDLSVYWYQQSLDQGLQFLIQYYNGEERAKGNILERFSAQQFPDLHSELNLSSLELGDSALYFCASSVTPGQEAFFGQGTRLTVV.